This T cell receptor beta chain was sequenced for a study of regulatory T cells in long-lasting Graves disease. Combining iRepertoire HTBI primers with Arm-PCR of CDR3 regions, the authors built TCR beta libraries. TCRdb re-called the multiplex PCR reads with MiXCR, one entry per CDR3 protein. The sample holds roughly 400,000 distinct CDR3 sequences, about a sixth seen once. CDR3 length equals 13 residues. With 5 bases removed from V and 9 bases from J, the gap between germline ends came to 19 bases. Germline CDR1 reads DFQATT; CDR2 reads SNEGSKA (reference sequence). Study results and limitations: With some 2,800 shared public clonotypes, persistent patients exceeded new patients, who shared about a thousand.

For this clonotype: The antigen remains undetermined.

Described time point: newly diagnosed GD, antithyroid drugs for less than 3 months. PBMC-derived RNA was used for the TCR library. In addition, the sample was reused for a study of T cells in Graves' hyperthyroidism and ophthalmopathy. That work adds: No progression to ophthalmopathy during 18 months of follow-up defined stable disease. When the TCR CDR3 underwent first-round RT-PCR, the HTBI primer set was used.

The sequencing used peripheral blood mononuclear cells (PBMCs), collected at new diagnosis, from a patient treated with antithyroid drugs. The chain has TRBV20-1 and TRBJ1-1; TRBD1 might be the D (5 bases). The receptor was isolated from a woman in her late teens or twenties with Graves disease. CDR3 sequence: CSAPELGGQKAFF. As DNA, the CDR3 is TGCAGTGCTCCCGAGCTGGGTGGACAAAAAGCTTTCTTT.